The 15 T cell receptor beta chains given below trace back to one sample, sequenced in a study of cytomegalovirus exposure and HLA in healthy donors. It was with 60 Vbeta and 13 Jbeta primers that the PCR ran. Sequencing was performed with immunoSEQ multiplex PCR; in TCRdb, only in-frame clones are kept and a portion is missing. This sample yields roughly 160,000 clones, of which roughly 83% are seen a single time; 0.38% belongs to the top ten. The sequencing input was PBMCs. Source of these receptors: a boy between 2 and 10 years old in good health and CMV-seronegative.

The chain carries TRBV7-9 and TRBJ2-3; 7 bases fit TRBD1. Germline V CDR1 and CDR2: SEHNR, FQNEAQ (reference sequence). The CDR3 has 17 amino acids. The V and J ends lost 5 bases and 0 bases, in that order; junction bases with no gene match: 11. This chain's CDR3 is CASSPRQGWFSTDTQYF. CDR3 bases: TGTGCCAGCAGCCCGAGACAGGGATGGTTTAGCACAGATACGCAGTATTTT.

This clone was counted a single time. This chain links TRBV29-1 with TRBJ2-1, with TRBD2 matching over 11 bases. The V segment lost 3 bases and the J segment 2 bases; nucleotides outside the gene matches: 0. Germline lookup yields CDR1 SQVTM and CDR2 ANQGSEA. The CDR3 consists of 14 residues. The CDR3 DNA follows: TGCAGCGTTGAGACTAGCGGGGCCTACAATGAGCAGTTCTTC. The encoded protein is CSVETSGAYNEQFF.

This rearrangement joins TRBV2 to TRBJ2-1; 8 bases fit TRBD1. V lost 3 bases and J lost 0; bases outside the gene matches: 13. Looked up from germline, CDR1 is SNHLY and CDR2 is FYNNEI. The CDR3 has 19 residues. The CDR3 DNA is TGTGCCAGCAGTGACGACGCTTTACAGGGGGTCAACTCCTACAATGAGCAGTTCTTC. Residues: CASSDDALQGVNSYNEQFF.

The chain has TRBV7-6 and TRBJ2-1; possible D gene TRBD2, 6 bases. Germline CDR1 and CDR2: SGHVS and FNYEAQ. CDR3 length: 14 amino acids. Deletions cut 5 bases from V and 6 bases from J, with 14 bases between. DNA for the CDR3: TGTGCCAGCAGCAGTACCCTGGGGGGCAATGAGCAGTTCTTC. Amino acid sequence: CASSSTLGGNEQFF.

CDR3 sequence reads: CASSLVAESYGYTF. The CDR3 DNA is TGCGCCAGCAGCTTGGTCGCGGAGTCCTATGGCTACACCTTC. The chain joins TRBV5-1 to TRBJ1-2, with D unresolved. The CDR3 sequence is 14 residues long. V lost 0 bases and J 4 bases, leaving 10 bases between the germline ends. CDR1 is SGHRS and CDR2 is YFSETQ in the germline V gene.

CDR3 DNA: TGTGCCAGCAGCTCTCCCCGGACTAGCGGGGGAAGCTCCTACAATGAGCAGTTCTTC. Protein: CASSSPRTSGGSSYNEQFF. This chain uses TRBV5-4 with TRBJ2-1; 13 bases match TRBD2. Germline V gene lookup returns CDR1 SGHNT and CDR2 YYREEE (reference sequence). The ends lost 3 bases at V and 0 bases at J; junction bases unmatched: 9. The CDR3 is 19 amino acids.

This rearrangement joins TRBV5-5 to TRBJ1-1; D uncertain. V lost 5 bases and J lost 0, with 8 bases in between. Germline V lookup: CDR1 SGHKS, CDR2 YYEKEE (reference sequence). This CDR3 has 13 amino acids. The CDR3 sequence: CASSLILNTEAFF. CDR3 DNA: TGTGCCAGCAGTTTGATATTGAACACTGAAGCTTTCTTT.

DNA of the CDR3: TGTGCCAGCAGTCAGGAGGGTGGTGCTGATACGCAGTATTTT. This encodes CASSQEGGADTQYF. The V gene is TRBV6-5, the J gene TRBJ2-3; D may be TRBD2 (6 bases). The V end lost 5 bases, the J end lost 6 bases, and 15 bases lay between the germline ends. There are 14 residues in the CDR3. Germline loops: CDR1 MNHEY, CDR2 SVGAGI.

The chain recombines TRBV6-1 with TRBJ1-5; D possibly corresponds to TRBD1 (5 bases). The V end was cut by 0 bases, the J end by 0 bases, with 15 bases between. The CDR3 covers 18 residues. Germline V gene lookup returns CDR1 MNHNS and CDR2 SASEGT. The DNA for the CDR3 is TGTGCCAGCAGTGAAGCGCTTTCAGGGCTACATAGCAATCAGCCCCAGCATTTT. Encoded protein: CASSEALSGLHSNQPQHF.

This clone was observed a single time. The chain carries TRBV30 and TRBJ1-1; no firm D call. The germline V gene has CDR1 GTSNPN and CDR2 SVGIG (reference sequence). V lost 8 bases, J lost 0 bases, and 7 bases lay in between. The CDR3 runs 11 residues. CDR3 bases: TGTGCCAACAGTATGAACACTGAAGCTTTCTTT. The encoded protein is CANSMNTEAFF.

The J gene is TRBJ2-3, the V gene TRBV6-1, with D tentatively TRBD1 (5 bases). CDR1 and CDR2 from the germline V gene are MNHNS and SASEGT. The CDR3 has 14 residues. With 7 bases removed from V and 2 bases from J, the gap between germline ends came to 13 bases. CDR3 amino acids: CASKGGRDTDTQYF. The CDR3 DNA reads TGTGCCAGCAAGGGTGGCAGGGACACAGATACGCAGTATTTT.

The chain employs TRBV9 and TRBJ2-1; 13 positions match TRBD2. Unmatched junction bases numbered 3, after V lost 3 bases and J lost 6 bases. The CDR3 is 15 amino acids. Germline CDR1 is SGDLS and CDR2 is YYNGEE. The CDR3 coding sequence is TGTGCCAGCAGCGCGGGACTAGCGGGGCCCAATGAGCAGTTCTTC. Protein product: CASSAGLAGPNEQFF.

This clone occurred a few times. The gene calls are TRBV19 and TRBJ2-7; TRBD2 agrees at 7 bases. J lost 3 bases, V lost 1 base, and 3 bases had no gene match. This CDR3 comprises 14 residues. Germline lookup yields CDR1 LNHDA and CDR2 SQIVND (reference sequence). CDR3 in amino acids: CASSIGLADYEQYF. The CDR3 coding sequence is TGTGCCAGTAGTATAGGTCTAGCGGACTACGAGCAGTACTTC.

The chain recombines TRBV7-2 with TRBJ2-7; TRBD2 matches at 10 bases. From germline, CDR1 is SGHTA and CDR2 FQGNSA. This CDR3 spans 18 amino acids. V dropped 2 bases and J dropped 3; count of bases not matched to a gene: 13. CDR3 DNA: TGTGCCAGCAGCTTAAAATCGGGTAGGGCTAGCGGGAGCTACGAGCAGTACTTC. Its protein is CASSLKSGRASGSYEQYF.

The rearrangement uses TRBV4-1 and TRBJ2-3, with 9 bases aligning to TRBD2. The CDR3 is made up of 16 amino acids. Germline-derived CDR1 and CDR2 are MGHRA and YSYEKL. Germline trimming cut 4 bases from V and 1 base from J; bases unmatched to any gene: 6. CDR3 sequence reads: CASSLWTSAGTDTQYF. The CDR3 DNA is TGCGCCAGCAGCCTTTGGACTAGCGCCGGCACAGATACGCAGTATTTT.